A single sample is the source of the 7 T cell receptor beta chains below, sequenced in a study of identical twins. TCRdb processed the 5' RACE reads anew with MiXCR; each CDR3 protein has one entry. The table lists around 680,000 distinct CDR3 sequences, over 8.5% of them singletons. Separately, the same data were catalogued under a study of yellow fever vaccine responses in identical twins.

The specimen was PBMCs. The receptors shown here come from a woman in her late teens or twenties in good health.

This clonotype was seen more than once but under ten times. This rearrangement joins TRBV7-2 to TRBJ2-1, with D uncertain. CDR1 is SGHTA and CDR2 is FQGNSA in the germline V gene. The CDR3 has 15 residues. With 2 bases removed from V and 0 bases from J, the gap between germline ends came to 8 bases. In nucleotides, the CDR3 is TGTGCCAGCAGCTTACAGGTTAGCTCCTACAATGAGCAGTTCTTC. Encoded protein: CASSLQVSSYNEQFF.

Many counts were recorded for this clonotype. This sequence joins TRBV5-1 and TRBJ2-3, with 14 bases fitting TRBD2. V lost 2 bases, J lost 6 bases, and 11 bases stayed unmatched. Germline loops: CDR1 SGHRS, CDR2 YFSETQ. CDR3 length: 18 residues. CDR3 bases: TGCGCCAGCAGCTTTATGGGGACTAGCGGGGGCACTACTGATACGCAGTATTTT. Protein: CASSFMGTSGGTTDTQYF.

This clonotype was seen ten or more times. The chain recombines TRBV5-1 with TRBJ2-3; D ambiguous. The germline V gene has CDR1 SGHRS and CDR2 YFSETQ. Between the trimmed V and J ends, which lost 2 bases and 0 bases, there was a span of 13 bases. The CDR3 loop spans 16 amino acids. This CDR3 reads CASSLEGRKSTDTQYF. The CDR3, as DNA: TGCGCCAGCAGCTTAGAAGGGCGGAAAAGCACAGATACGCAGTATTTT.

The sample holds many counts of this clonotype. V is TRBV6-5 and J is TRBJ2-5; the match to TRBD2 covers 10 bases. The trim removed 4 bases at V and 4 bases at J, leaving 9 bases unmatched. The germline gives CDR1 MNHEY, CDR2 SVGAGI. The CDR3 is made up of 16 amino acids. The CDR3 nucleotides read TGTGCCAGCAGTTCCGGGACTAGCGTCGGGGGAGAGACCCAGTACTTC. It yields the protein CASSSGTSVGGETQYF.

The chain is built from TRBV6-4 and TRBJ1-2; no clear D gene. Germline lookup yields CDR1 MRHNA and CDR2 SNTAGT. Trimming cost V 6 bases and J 7 bases, with 15 bases left between them. CDR3 length: 13 amino acids. Here the CDR3 DNA reads TGTGCCAGCAGAAGGGAGGCTTTCGGTGGCTACACCTTC. It translates to CASRREAFGGYTF.

This clonotype has a count of ten or more. The chain combines TRBV11-2 with TRBJ2-1; weak D call: TRBD2 (5 bases). The germline CDR1 and CDR2 sequences are SGHAT and FQNNGV. The CDR3 spans 15 residues. Trimming pared 2 bases from V and 4 bases from J, leaving 12 bases between. CDR3 residues: CASSLRVREYNEQFF. CDR3 sequence (DNA): TGTGCCAGCAGCTTAAGGGTACGGGAATACAATGAGCAGTTCTTC.

This clonotype was found many times. The genes are TRBV20-1 and TRBJ2-3; D possibly corresponds to TRBD2 (8 bases). CDR1 and CDR2 from the germline V gene are DFQATT and SNEGSKA (reference sequence). V lost 6 bases and J 5 bases, leaving 18 bases between the germline ends. CDR3 length equals 14 residues. DNA of the CDR3: TGCAGTGCGACGTCGGGAGGGGGCCAAGATACGCAGTATTTT. Translation: CSATSGGGQDTQYF.